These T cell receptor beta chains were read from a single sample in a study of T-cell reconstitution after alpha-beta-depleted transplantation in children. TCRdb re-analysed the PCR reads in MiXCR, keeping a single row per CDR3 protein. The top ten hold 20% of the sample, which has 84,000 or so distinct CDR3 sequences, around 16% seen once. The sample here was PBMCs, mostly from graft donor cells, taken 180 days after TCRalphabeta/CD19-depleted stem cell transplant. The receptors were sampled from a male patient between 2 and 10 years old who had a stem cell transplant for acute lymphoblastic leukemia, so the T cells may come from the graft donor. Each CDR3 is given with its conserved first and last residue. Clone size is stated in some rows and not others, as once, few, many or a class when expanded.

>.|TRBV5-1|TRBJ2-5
CASSSKGQGMETQYF
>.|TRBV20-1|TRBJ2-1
CCASSIGSSSYNEQFF
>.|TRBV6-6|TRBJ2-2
CASNNGGPGELFF
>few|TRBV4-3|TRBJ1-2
CASSQLLGGADGYTF
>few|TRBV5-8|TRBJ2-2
CASKGAPAGELFF
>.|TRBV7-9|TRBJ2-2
CASSPWRGPNTGELFF
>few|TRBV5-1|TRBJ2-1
CASSLSSGGANNEQFF
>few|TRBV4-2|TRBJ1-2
CASSQERRAGTGGYTF
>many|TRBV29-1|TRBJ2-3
CSVAADRDHPTDTQYF
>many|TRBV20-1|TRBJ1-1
CSAPRTGPNTEAFF
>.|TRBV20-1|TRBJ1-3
CSARDMSTGTSGNTIYF
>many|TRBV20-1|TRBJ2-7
CSASSGRHEQYF
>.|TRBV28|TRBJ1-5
CASSLSQGHNQPQHF
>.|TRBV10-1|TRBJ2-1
CASSERDRPYNEQFF
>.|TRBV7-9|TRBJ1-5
CASSPSPGTDQPQHF
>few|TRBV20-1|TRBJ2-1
CRAASGGHLVNEQFF
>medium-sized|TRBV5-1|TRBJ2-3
CASSFNTDTQYF
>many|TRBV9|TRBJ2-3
CASSVEEVSADTQYF
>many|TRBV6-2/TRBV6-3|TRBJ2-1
CASSEDRNWPIEQFF
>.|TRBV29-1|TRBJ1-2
CSVPSVPGDYGYTF
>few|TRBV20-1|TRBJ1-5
CSARRRGAGQPQHF
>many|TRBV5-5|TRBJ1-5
CASSLDLGQPQHF
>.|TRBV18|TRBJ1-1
CASSPRRTGSEAFF
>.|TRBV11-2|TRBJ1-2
CASSSPGVRNYGYTF
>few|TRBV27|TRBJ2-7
CASSLGGFPYEQYF
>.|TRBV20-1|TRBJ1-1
CSGLIQRNTEAFF